The present entry profiles one TCR beta chain with its context. Its antigen specificity is not known. No quality values exist for individual bases; no much larger clone is one base distant. This entry belongs to a study of cytomegalovirus exposure and HLA in healthy donors (dated by TCRdb to the late 2010s). Notes on the research overall: The 670 or so repertoires of the first cohort and the roughly 110 validation repertoires were produced on the same platform, according to a later analysis. The study aimed to test whether cataloging public T cell receptors could reveal signatures of past pathogen exposure. In addition to the first cohort of several hundred subjects, a separate validation cohort of around 110 different subjects was used. The study combined high-throughput TCR immunosequencing, statistical association of individual TCRs with disease status, and machine learning to predict cytomegalovirus infection status.

The paper as a whole reports these results and caveats: A later analysis found that TCRs clustered in the first cohort also tended to co-occur in the approximately 120 validation repertoires, with approximately 93% of cluster scores above 0. In vitro tests confirmed that a few of the cytomegalovirus-associated TCR beta chains recognize cytomegalovirus antigens. The authors suggested that the approach could potentially be generalized to other disease states and immunological phenotypes. The validation cohort had no HLA typing available for a later analysis, so co-occurrence within that cohort was assessed over all 120 or so repertoires. Across donors, most TCR sequences were observed very rarely, whereas some public TCRs were present in many individuals. The study listed 150 to 200 TCR beta chains as associated with cytomegalovirus. The classifier was reported to diagnose cytomegalovirus status with high specificity and sensitivity in both the original and validation cohorts.

The protocol used for the library was the immunoSEQ multiplex PCR assay. As for how the authors treated the data: To diagnose cytomegalovirus status from the catalog of TCR beta chain sequences, a statistical classification framework was built. TCRdb holds this immuneACCESS table with in-frame rearrangements only. Some clones are missing; in checked studies, unresolved V genes explain under half, and the rest has no known cause. V and J calls and clone size are given by that table; D and trimming were obtained from the DNA. For this sample there are 150,000 to 200,000 clones; approximately 89% appear just once. 4.2% of the sample lies in the top ten. Separate from the roughly 650-subject first cohort, the validation cohort of 95 to 150 subjects was the group to which the donors belonged. Reading the germline V gene gives CDR1 SGHVS and CDR2 FNYEAQ. The CDR3 has 15 amino acids, counting the end cysteine and phenylalanine. Only CDR3 DNA remains: 45 bases, in frame from the first base. Relative to germline, V is missing 3 bases and J is missing 9 bases, with 9 bases of the junction outside any gene match.

The sequence came from a man between 18 and 29 years old in good health and CMV-seropositive. Input material: PBMCs. The chain links TRBV7-6 with TRBJ2-1, with 9 bases matching TRBD1. Here the CDR3 is given as CASSFEQGARGEQFF. The DNA sequence is TGTGCCAGCAGCTTCGAACAGGGGGCGCGGGGTGAGCAGTTCTTC.